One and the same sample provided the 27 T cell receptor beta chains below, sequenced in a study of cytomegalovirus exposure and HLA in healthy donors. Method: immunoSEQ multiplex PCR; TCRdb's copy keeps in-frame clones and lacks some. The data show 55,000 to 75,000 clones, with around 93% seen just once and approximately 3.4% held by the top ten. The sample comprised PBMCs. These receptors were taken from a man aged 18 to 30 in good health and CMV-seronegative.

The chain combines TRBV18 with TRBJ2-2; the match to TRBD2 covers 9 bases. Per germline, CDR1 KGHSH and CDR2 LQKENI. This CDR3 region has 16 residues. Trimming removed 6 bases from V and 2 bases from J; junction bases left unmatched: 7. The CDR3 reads CASSPLAGKNTGELFF. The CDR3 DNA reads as TGTGCCAGCTCGCCTCTAGCGGGGAAAAACACCGGGGAGCTGTTTTTT. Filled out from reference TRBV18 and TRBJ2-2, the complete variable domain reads NAGVMQNPRHLVRRRGQEARLRCSPMKGHSHVYWYRQLPEEGLKFMVYLQKENIIDESGMPKERFSAEFPKEGPSILRIQQVVRGDSAAYFCASSPLAGKNTGELFFGEGSRLTVL.

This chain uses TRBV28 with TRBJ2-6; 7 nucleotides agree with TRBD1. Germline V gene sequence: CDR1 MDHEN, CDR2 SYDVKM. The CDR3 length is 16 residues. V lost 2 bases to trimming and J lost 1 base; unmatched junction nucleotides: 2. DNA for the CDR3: TGTGCCAGCAGTTTAACGACAGGGTCTGGGGCCAACGTCCTGACTTTC. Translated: CASSLTTGSGANVLTF.

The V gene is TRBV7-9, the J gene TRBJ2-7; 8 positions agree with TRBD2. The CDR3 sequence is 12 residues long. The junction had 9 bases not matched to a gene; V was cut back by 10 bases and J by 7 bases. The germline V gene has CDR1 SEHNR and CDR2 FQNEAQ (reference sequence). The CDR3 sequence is CATGGRAREQYF. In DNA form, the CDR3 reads TGTGCCACGGGGGGGAGGGCTCGGGAGCAGTACTTC.

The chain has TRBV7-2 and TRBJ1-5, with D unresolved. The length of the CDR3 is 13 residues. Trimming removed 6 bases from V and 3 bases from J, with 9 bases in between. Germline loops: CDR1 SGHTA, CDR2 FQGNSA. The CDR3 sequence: CASSTEYNQPQHF. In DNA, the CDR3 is TGTGCCAGCAGTACGGAGTACAATCAGCCCCAGCATTTT.

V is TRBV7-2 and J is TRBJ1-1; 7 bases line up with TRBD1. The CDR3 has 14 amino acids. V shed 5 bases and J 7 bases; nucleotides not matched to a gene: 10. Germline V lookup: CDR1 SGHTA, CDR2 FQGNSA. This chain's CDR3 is CASSVTGTVVEAFF. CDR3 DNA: TGTGCCAGCAGCGTTACCGGGACAGTTGTTGAAGCTTTCTTT.

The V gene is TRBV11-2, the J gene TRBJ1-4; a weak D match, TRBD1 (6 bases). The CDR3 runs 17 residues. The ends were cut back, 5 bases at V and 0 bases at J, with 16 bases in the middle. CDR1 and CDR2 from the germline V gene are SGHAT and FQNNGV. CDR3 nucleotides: TGTGCCAGCAGCCAAAAGGGGGGGAGAGCAACTAATGAAAAACTGTTTTTT. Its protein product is CASSQKGGRATNEKLFF.

The CDR3 protein is CASSSTWGQGPSYEQYF. The CDR3 nucleotides are TGTGCCAGCAGCTCCACATGGGGGCAGGGCCCTTCCTACGAGCAGTACTTC. This sequence joins TRBV7-9 and TRBJ2-7; weak D call: TRBD1 (6 bases). The CDR3 is made up of 17 amino acids. Looked up from germline, CDR1 is SEHNR and CDR2 is FQNEAQ (reference sequence). V dropped 4 bases and J dropped 1 base, with 20 bases sitting between them. Variable domain in full (rest from reference TRBV7-9 and TRBJ2-7): DTGVSQNPRHKITKRGQNVTFRCDPISEHNRLYWYRQTLGQGPEFLTYFQNEAQLEKSRLLSDRFSAERPKGSFSTLEIQRTEQGDSAMYLCASSSTWGQGPSYEQYFGPGTRLTVT.

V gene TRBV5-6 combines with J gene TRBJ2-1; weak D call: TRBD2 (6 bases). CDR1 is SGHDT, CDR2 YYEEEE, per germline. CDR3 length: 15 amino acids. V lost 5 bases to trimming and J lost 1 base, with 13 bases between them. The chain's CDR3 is CASRWAGTSYNEQFF. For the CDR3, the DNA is TGTGCCAGCAGATGGGCGGGAACTTCCTACAATGAGCAGTTCTTC.

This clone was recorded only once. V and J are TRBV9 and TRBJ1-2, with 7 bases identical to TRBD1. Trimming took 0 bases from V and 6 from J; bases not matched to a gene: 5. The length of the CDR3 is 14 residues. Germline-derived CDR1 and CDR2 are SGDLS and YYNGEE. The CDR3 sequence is CASSVAATGDGYTF. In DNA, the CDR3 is TGTGCCAGCAGCGTAGCTGCAACAGGGGATGGCTACACCTTC.

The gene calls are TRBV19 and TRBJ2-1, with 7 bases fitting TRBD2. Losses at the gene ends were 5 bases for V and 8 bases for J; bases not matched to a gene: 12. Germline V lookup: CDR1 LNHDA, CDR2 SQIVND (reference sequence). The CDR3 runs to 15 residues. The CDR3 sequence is CASSWTSEMMDEQFF. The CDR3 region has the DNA TGTGCCAGTAGTTGGACTAGTGAAATGATGGATGAGCAGTTCTTC.

The CDR3 loop is CASSVSGIGYEQYF. DNA for the CDR3: TGTGCCAGCAGTGTTAGCGGGATCGGTTACGAGCAGTACTTC. The V call is TRBV27, the J call TRBJ2-7; 8 positions agree with TRBD2. V was clipped by 5 bases and J by 4 bases; unmatched bases: 7. From germline, CDR1 is MNHEY and CDR2 SMNVEV (reference sequence). The CDR3 totals 14 residues.

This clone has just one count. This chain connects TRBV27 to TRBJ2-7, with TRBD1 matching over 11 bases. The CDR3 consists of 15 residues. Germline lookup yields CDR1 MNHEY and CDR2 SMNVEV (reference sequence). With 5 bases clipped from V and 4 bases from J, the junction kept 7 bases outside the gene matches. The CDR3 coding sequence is TGTGCCAGCAGTCCGACCGGGACAGGGGGGTACGAGCAGTACTTC. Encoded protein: CASSPTGTGGYEQYF.

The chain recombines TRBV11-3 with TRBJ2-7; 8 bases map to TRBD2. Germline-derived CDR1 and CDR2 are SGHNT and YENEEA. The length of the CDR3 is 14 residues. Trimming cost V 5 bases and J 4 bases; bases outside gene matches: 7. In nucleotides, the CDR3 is TGTGCCAGCAGCCCGGGGACTAGTTCTTACGAGCAGTACTTC. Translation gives CASSPGTSSYEQYF.

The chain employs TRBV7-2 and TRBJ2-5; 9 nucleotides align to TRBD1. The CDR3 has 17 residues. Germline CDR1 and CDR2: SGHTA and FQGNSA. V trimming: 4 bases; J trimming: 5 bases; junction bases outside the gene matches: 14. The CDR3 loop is CASSSAYHRGPRETQYF. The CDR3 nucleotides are TGTGCCAGCAGCTCCGCATACCACAGGGGGCCCCGGGAGACCCAGTACTTC. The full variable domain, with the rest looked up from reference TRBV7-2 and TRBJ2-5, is GAGVSQSPSNKVTEKGKDVELRCDPISGHTALYWYRQSLGQGLEFLIYFQGNSAPDKSGLPSDRFSAERTGGSVSTLTIQRTQQEDSAVYLCASSSAYHRGPRETQYFGPGTRLLVL.

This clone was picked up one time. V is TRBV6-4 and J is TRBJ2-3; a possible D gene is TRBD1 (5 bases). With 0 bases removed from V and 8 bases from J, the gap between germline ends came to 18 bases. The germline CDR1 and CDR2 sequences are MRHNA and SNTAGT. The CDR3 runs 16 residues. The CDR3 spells CASSDSDREERGTQYF. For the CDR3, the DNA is TGTGCCAGCAGTGACTCGGACCGAGAAGAAAGGGGTACGCAGTATTTT.

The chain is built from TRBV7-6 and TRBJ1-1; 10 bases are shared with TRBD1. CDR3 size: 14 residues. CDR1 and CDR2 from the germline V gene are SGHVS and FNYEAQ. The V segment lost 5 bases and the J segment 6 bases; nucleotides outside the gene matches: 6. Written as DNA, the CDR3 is TGTGCCAGCAGCGCCCGGGACAGGGGTGCTGAAGCTTTCTTT. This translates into CASSARDRGAEAFF.

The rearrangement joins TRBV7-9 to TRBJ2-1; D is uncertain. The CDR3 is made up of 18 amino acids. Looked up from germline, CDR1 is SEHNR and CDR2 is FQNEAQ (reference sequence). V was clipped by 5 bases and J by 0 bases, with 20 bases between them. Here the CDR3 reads CASSPRFGEDGSYNEQFF. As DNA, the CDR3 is TGTGCCAGCAGCCCTCGGTTTGGTGAGGATGGCTCCTACAATGAGCAGTTCTTC.

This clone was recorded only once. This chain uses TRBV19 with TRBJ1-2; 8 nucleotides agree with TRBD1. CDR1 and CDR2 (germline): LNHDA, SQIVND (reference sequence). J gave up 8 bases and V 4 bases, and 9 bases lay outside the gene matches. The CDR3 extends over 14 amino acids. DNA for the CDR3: TGTGCCAGTAGTACCGAAGGGACAGGCGGAGGCTACACCTTC. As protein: CASSTEGTGGGYTF.

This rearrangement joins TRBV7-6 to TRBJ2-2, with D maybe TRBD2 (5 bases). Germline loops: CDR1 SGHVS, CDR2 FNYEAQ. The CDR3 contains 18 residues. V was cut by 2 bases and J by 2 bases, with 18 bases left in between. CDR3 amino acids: CASSLPTEGEINTGELFF. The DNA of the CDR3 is TGTGCCAGCAGCTTACCTACTGAGGGAGAAATAAACACCGGGGAGCTGTTTTTT.

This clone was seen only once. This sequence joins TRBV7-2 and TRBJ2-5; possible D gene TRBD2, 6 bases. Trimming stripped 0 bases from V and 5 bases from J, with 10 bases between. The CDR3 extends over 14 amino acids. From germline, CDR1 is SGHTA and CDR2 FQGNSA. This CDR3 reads CASSLAGGRETQYF. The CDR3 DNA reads TGTGCCAGCAGCTTAGCGGGAGGTAGGGAGACCCAGTACTTC.

CDR3 bases: TGCAGCGTTGGGGCGACTAGCGGGAGAATTGATGAGCAGTTCTTC. This encodes CSVGATSGRIDEQFF. The chain joins TRBV29-1 to TRBJ2-1, with 12 nucleotides matching TRBD2. Germline CDR1 is SQVTM and CDR2 is ANQGSEA. The length of the CDR3 is 15 residues. J lost 8 bases, V lost 4 bases, and 9 bases had no gene match.

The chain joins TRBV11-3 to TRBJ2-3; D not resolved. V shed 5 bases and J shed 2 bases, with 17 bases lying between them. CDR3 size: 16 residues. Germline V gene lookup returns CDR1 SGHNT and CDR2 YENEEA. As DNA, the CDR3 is TGTGCCAGCAGCCCAAGTATGGGCCCCGACACAGATACGCAGTATTTT. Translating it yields CASSPSMGPDTDTQYF.

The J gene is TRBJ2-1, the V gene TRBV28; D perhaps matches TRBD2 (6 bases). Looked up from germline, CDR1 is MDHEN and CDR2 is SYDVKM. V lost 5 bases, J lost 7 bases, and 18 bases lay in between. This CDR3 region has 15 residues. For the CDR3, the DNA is TGTGCCAGCAGTCATCGAAGGGGCGCGGGGAATGAGCAGTTCTTC. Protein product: CASSHRRGAGNEQFF.

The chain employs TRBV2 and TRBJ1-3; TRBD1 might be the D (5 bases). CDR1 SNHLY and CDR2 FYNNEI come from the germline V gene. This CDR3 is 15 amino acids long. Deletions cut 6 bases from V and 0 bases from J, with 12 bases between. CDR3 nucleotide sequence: TGTGCCAGCAGAGTGGACACCCGCTCTGGAAACACCATATATTTT. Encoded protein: CASRVDTRSGNTIYF. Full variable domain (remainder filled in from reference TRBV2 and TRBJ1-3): EPEVTQTPSHQVTQMGQEVILRCVPISNHLYFYWYRQILGQKVEFLVSFYNNEISEKSEIFDDQFSVERPDGSNFTLKIRSTKLEDSAMYFCASRVDTRSGNTIYFGEGSWLTVV.

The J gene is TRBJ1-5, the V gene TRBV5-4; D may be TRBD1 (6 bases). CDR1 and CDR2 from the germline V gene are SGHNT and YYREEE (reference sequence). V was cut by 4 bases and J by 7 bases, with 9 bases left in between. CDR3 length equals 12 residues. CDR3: CASSVGGQPQHF. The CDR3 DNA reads TGTGCCAGCAGCGTGGGGGGCCAGCCCCAGCATTTT.

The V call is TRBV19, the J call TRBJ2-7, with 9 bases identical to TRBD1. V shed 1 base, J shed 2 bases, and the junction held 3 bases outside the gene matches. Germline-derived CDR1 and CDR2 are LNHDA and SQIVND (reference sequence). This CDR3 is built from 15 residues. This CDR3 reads CASSIGGQGAYEQYF. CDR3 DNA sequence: TGTGCCAGTAGTATAGGGGGACAGGGAGCCTACGAGCAGTACTTC.

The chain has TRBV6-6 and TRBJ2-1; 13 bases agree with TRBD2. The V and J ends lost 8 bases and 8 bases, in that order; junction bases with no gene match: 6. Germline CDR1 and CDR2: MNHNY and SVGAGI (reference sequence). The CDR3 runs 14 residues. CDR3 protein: CASLTSGRAYEQFF. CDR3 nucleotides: TGTGCCAGCCTTACTAGCGGGAGGGCCTATGAGCAGTTCTTC.